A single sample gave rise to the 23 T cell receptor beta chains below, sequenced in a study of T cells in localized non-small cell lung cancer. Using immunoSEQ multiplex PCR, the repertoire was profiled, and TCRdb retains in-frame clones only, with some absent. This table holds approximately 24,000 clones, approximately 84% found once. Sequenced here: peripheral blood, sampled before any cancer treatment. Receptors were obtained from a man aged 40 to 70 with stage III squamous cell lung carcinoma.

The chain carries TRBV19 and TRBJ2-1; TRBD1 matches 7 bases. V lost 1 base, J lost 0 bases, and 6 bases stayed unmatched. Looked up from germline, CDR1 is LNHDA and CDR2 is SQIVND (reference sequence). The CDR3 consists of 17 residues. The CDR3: CASSIGTGADSYNEQFF. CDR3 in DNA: TGTGCCAGTAGTATAGGGACAGGCGCTGACTCCTACAATGAGCAGTTCTTC.

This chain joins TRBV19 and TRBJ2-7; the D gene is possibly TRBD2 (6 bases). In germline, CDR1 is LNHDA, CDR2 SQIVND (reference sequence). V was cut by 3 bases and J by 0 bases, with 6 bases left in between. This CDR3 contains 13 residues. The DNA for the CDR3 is TGTGCCAGTAGTATGGAGGGCTCCTACGAGCAGTACTTC. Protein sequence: CASSMEGSYEQYF.

Here the CDR3 reads CASSVEENSRVGGNQPQHF. In DNA, the CDR3 is TGTGCCAGCAGTGTAGAGGAAAACTCAAGGGTCGGAGGCAATCAGCCCCAGCATTTT. This chain connects TRBV2 to TRBJ1-5; D gene unclear. V was shortened by 4 bases and J by 2 bases, with 24 bases between the two germline ends. The CDR3 spans 19 residues. CDR1 is SNHLY, CDR2 FYNNEI, per germline.

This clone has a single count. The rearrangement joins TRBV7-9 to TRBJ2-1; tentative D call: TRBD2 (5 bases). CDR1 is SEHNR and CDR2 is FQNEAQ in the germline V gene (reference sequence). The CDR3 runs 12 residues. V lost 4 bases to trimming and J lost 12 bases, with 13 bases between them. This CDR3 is CASSSDSPRQFF. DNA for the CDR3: TGTGCCAGCAGCTCGGACTCACCGAGGCAGTTCTTC.

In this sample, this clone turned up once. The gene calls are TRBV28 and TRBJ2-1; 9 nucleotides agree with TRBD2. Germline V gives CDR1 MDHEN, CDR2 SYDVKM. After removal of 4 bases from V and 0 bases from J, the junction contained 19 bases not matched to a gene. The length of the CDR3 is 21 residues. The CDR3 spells CASSWSPSGTSRVNSYNEQFF. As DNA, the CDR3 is TGTGCCAGCAGTTGGAGCCCCTCCGGGACTAGCAGAGTAAACTCCTACAATGAGCAGTTCTTC.

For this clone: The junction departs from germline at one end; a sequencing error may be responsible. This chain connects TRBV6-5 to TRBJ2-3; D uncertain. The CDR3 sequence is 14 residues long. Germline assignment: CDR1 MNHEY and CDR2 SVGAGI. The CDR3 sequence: CASSYWEGTDTQYF. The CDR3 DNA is TGTGCCAGTAGTTACTGGGAAGGCACAGATACGCAGTATTTT.

The CDR3 reads CASTDEGTEAFF. The CDR3 DNA is TGTGCCAGTACCGACGAGGGCACTGAAGCTTTCTTT. The V and J genes are TRBV13 and TRBJ1-1; D remains ambiguous. This CDR3 has 12 amino acids. Germline CDR1 and CDR2: PRHDT and FYEKMQ (reference sequence). Between the trimmed V and J ends, which lost 9 bases and 4 bases, there was a span of 12 bases.

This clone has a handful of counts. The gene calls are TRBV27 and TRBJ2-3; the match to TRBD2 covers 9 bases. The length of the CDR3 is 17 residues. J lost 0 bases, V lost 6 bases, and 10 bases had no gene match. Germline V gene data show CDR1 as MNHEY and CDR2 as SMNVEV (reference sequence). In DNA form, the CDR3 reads TGTGCCAGCAGCCAGCGGGGGGCTGTCCTTAGCACAGATACGCAGTATTTT. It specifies CASSQRGAVLSTDTQYF.

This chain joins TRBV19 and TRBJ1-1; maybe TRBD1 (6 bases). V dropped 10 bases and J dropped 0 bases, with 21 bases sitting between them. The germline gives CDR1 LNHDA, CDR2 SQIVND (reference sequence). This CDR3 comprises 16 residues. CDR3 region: CATTTRTGAMNTEAFF. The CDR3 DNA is TGTGCCACTACAACACGCACGGGGGCGATGAACACTGAAGCTTTCTTT.

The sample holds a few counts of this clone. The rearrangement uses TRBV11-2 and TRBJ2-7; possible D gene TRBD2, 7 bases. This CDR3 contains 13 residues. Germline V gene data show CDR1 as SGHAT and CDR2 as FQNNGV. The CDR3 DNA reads TGTGCCAGCAGCCCTGGGGGGGCTGGGGTCCTCCACGTC. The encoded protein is CASSPGGAGVLHV.

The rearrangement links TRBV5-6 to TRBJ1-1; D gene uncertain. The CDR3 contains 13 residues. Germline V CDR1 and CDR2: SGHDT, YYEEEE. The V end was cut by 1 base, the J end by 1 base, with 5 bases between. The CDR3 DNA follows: TGTGCCAGCAGCTTGACAGAGAACACTGAAGCTTTCTTT. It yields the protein CASSLTENTEAFF.

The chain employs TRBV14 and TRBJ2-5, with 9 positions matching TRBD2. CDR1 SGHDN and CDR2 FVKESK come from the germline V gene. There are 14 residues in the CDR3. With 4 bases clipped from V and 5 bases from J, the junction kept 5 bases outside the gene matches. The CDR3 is CASSLNAGGETQYF. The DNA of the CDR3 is TGTGCCAGCAGCCTAAATGCGGGAGGGGAGACCCAGTACTTC.

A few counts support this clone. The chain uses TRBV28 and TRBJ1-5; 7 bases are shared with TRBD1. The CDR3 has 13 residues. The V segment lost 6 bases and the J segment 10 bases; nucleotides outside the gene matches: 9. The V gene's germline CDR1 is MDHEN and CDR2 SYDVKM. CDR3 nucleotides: TGTGCCAGCAGGGAGGGGACAGTCAGTCCCCAGCATTTT. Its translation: CASREGTVSPQHF.

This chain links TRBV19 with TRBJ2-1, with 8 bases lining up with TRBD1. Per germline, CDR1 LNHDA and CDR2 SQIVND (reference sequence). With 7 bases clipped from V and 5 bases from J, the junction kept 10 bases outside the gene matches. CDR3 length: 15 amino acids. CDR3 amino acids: CASNLGQARNNEQFF. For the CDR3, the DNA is TGTGCCAGTAACCTGGGACAGGCCAGGAACAATGAGCAGTTCTTC.

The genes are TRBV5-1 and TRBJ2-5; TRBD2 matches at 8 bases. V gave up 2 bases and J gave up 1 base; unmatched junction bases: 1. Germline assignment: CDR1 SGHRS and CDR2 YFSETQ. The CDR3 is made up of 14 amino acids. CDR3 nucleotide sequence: TGCGCCAGCAGCTTCAGCGGGAGCCAAGAGACCCAGTACTTC. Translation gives CASSFSGSQETQYF.

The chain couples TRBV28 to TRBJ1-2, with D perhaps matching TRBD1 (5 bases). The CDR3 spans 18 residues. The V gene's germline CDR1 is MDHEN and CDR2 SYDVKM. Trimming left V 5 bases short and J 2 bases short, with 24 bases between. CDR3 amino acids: CASSPIIGDARQNYGYTF. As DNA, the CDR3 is TGTGCCAGCAGTCCAATAATAGGGGACGCCCGGCAGAACTATGGCTACACCTTC.

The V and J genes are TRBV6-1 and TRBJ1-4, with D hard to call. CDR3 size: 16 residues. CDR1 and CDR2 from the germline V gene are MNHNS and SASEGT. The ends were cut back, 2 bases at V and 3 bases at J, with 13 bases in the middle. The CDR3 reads CASSESNTRPNEKLFF. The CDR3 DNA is TGTGCCAGCAGTGAATCCAACACAAGGCCTAATGAAAAACTGTTTTTT.

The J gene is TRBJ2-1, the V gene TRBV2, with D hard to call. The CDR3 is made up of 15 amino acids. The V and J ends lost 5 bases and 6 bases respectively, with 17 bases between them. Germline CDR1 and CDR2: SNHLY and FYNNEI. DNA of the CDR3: TGTGCCAGCAGTCAAAGGGTTGGAGTGGGCAATGAGCAGTTCTTC. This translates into CASSQRVGVGNEQFF.

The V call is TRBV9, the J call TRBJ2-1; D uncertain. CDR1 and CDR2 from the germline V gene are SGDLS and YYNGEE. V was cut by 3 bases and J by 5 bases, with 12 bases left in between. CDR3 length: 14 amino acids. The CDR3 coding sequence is TGTGCCAGCAGCGCTATGTGGGGTAACAATGAGCAGTTCTTC. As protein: CASSAMWGNNEQFF.

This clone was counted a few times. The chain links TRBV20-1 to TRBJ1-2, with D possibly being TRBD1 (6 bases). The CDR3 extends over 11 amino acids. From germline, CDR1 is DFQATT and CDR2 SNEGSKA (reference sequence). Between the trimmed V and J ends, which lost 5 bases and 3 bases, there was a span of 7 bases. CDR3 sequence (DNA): TGCAGTGCTTGGACAGACTATGGCTACACCTTC. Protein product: CSAWTDYGYTF.

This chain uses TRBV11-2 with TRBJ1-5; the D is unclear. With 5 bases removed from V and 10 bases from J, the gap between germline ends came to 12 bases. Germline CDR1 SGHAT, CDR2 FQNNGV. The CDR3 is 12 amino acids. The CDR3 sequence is CASSPLAGPQHF. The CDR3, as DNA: TGTGCCAGCAGCCCACTGGCAGGACCCCAGCATTTT.

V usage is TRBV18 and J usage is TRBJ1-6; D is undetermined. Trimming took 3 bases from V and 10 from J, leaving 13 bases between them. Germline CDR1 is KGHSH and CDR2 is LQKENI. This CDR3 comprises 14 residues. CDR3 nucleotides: TGTGCCAGCTCACCGAGGGTCCTCGCCTCACCCCTCCACTTT. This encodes CASSPRVLASPLHF.

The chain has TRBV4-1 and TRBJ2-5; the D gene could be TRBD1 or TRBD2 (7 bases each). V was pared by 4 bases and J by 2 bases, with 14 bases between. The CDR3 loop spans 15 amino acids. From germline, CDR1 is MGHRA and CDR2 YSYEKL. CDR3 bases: TGCGCCAGCAGCCTGCAGGGGGGGTGGCAAGAGACCCAGTACTTC. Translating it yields CASSLQGGWQETQYF.